The T cell receptor (beta chain) described here comes from a study of T cells in localized non-small cell lung cancer. Sequencing was performed with immunoSEQ multiplex PCR; in TCRdb, only in-frame clones are kept and a portion is missing. The repertoire holds about 1,200 clones, roughly a third seen once, with over 8% in the top ten. Adjacent lung tissue lacking atypia was obtained at a distance of at least 2 cm from the tumor margin. By share, this clone ranks as medium-sized. CDR3 length equals 15 residues. Germline values: CDR1 SGHNT, CDR2 YENEEA. The V and J ends lost 2 bases and 2 bases, in that order; junction bases with no gene match: 3.

V is TRBV11-3 and J is TRBJ2-3; TRBD2 aligns across 8 bases. The TCR comes from a male donor at least 60 years old with stage I squamous cell lung carcinoma. The material was normal lung tissue next to the tumor, obtained before any cancer treatment. CDR3 bases: TGTGCCAGCAGCTTAAGAGCGGGGGTCACAGATACGCAGTATTTT. This encodes CASSLRAGVTDTQYF.